This T cell receptor beta chain was recovered during a study of blood T cell repertoires in COVID-19. Original data processing: Reference gene primer amplification gave estimated nucleated cell counts. Produced via immunoSEQ multiplex PCR; TCRdb's table is partial and in-frame only. V, J and clone size reflect that table, while D and trimming were determined from the DNA. The sample contains about 99,000 clones, about 85% of which appear only once. The germline CDR1 and CDR2 sequences are MDHEN and SYDVKM. CDR3 length: 16 amino acids. Trimming cost V 6 bases and J 4 bases, with 20 bases left between them.

The specimen was peripheral blood. The source is a man aged 50 or older in a cohort sampled during active COVID-19. The chain links TRBV28 to TRBJ2-3; a weak D match, TRBD1 (5 bases). As DNA, the CDR3 is TGTGCCAGCAGAACCGTAAGGGGCAGTGAGTCAGATACGCAGTATTTT. Residues: CASRTVRGSESDTQYF.